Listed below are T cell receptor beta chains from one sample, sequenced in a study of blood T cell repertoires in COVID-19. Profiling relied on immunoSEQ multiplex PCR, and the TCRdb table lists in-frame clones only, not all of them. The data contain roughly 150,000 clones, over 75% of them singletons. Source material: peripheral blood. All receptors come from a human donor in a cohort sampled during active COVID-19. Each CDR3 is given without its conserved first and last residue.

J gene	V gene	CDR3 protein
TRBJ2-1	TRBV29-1	SVNRDRGLNEQF
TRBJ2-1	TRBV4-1	ASSQSSGRDEQF
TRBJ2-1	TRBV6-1	ASSEVFGGGQF
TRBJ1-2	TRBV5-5	ASSRQGHYGYT
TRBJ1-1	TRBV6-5	ASTQTRNTEAF
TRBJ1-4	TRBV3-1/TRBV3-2	ASSQKGQGGYLDEKLF
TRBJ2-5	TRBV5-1	ASSAGSTQETQY
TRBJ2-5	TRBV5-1	ASSSTAGRETQY
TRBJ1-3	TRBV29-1	SVDWGGGNTIY
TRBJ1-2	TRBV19	ASAQENYGYT
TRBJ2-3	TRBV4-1	ASSLVDRADTQY
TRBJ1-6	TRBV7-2	ASSQRAGTSHSPLH
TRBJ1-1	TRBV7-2	ASSVVSTEAF
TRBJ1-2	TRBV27	ASSFGRMDGYT
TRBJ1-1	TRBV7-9	ASSPAGTEAF
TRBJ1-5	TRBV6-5	ASTNSYSNQPQH
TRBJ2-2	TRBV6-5	ASSAGTSIRELF
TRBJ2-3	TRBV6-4	ASSEASGGSGTQY
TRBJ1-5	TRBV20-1	SASFPESNQPQH
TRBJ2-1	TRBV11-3	ASSLEGQGIYNEQF
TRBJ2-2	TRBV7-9	ASSPRDRLIANTGELF
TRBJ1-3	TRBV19	ASGLPRDSFSGNTIY
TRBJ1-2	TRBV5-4	ASSPRRTNYGYT
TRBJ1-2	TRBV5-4	ASREAGSDYGYT
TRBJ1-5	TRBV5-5	ASSLAWEGSNQPQH
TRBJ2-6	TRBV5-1	ASRLAQTGANVLT
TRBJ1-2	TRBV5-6	ASSLPGQGSGGYT
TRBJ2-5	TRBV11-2	ASSLLGGKETQY
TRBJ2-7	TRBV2	ASLPDRNYEQY
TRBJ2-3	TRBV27	ASSLYSGKTRSTDTQY
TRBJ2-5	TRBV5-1	ASFHGSPGETQY
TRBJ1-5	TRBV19	ASSGSQGQPQH
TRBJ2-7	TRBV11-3	ASSGRQGSSYEQY
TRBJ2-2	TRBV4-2	ASSQDQGGSNAGELF
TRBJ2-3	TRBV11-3	ASSSARSTDTQY
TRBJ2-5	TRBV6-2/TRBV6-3	ASSYRNREETQY
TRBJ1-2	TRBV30	AWSPQGNYGYT
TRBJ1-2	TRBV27	ASSFSGGYGYT
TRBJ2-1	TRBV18	ASSPQGAAYNEQF
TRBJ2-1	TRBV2	ASSELAGGVGEQF
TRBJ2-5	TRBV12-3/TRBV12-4	ASSLPPGGTQY
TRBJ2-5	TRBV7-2	ASSLGAGRALQETQY
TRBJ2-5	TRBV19	ASSIQGTVQETQY
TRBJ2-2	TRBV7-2	ASSPRSYGELF
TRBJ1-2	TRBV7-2	ASSLDRENYGYT
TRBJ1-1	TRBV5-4	ASSLISANTEAF
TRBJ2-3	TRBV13	ASSPEGGSYTDTQY
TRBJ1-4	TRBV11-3	ASSVGTASTNEKLF
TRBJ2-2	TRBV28	ASSRTRNTGELF
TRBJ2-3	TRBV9	ASSVGQGLDTQY
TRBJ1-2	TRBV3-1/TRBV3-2	ASSQGLGQGFGYT
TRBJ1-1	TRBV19	ASMGGLNTEAF
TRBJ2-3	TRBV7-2	ASSLSGTASTDTQY
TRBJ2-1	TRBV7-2	ASSSLAGGYNEQF
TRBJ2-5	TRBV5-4	ASSSSGGFEWETQY
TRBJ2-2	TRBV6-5	ASSLEEAAGELF
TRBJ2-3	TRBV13	ASSPGTALSTDTQY